Sequencing of this T cell receptor (beta chain) was carried out in a study of T cells in Graves' hyperthyroidism and ophthalmopathy. Aged 18 to 65, the patients had hyperthyroidism that was newly diagnosed and had lasted under 2 months. Diagnoses were established using clinical symptoms, serum thyroxine and TRAb, thyroid ultrasound and orbital computed tomography. Worth noting for this clonotype: Its antigen is still unknown. A much larger clone sits a single nucleotide away, making a read error possible.

Study results and limitations: It was a median around 6 months before onset that the model predicted ophthalmopathy.

Using RNA transcripts as the source, TCR beta CDR3 regions were amplified. The HTBI primer set served for first-round RT-PCR of the TCR CDR3. Via MiXCR, TCRdb re-called the multiplex PCR reads, giving one row per CDR3 protein. The sample has some 740,000 distinct CDR3 sequences, around 15% seen once; the top ten hold 10% to 13%. The sample comprised blood. The sequence derives from a woman aged 18-29 years with Graves' hyperthyroidism.

The CDR3 is CASSDRGTEDGYTF. The CDR3 nucleotides read TGTGCCAGCAGTGACCGTGGGACGGAAGATGGCTACACCTTC. The gene calls are TRBV6-2 or TRBV6-3 and TRBJ1-2; D possibly corresponds to TRBD1 (5 bases). V was clipped by 5 bases and J by 6 bases, with 16 bases between them. Germline V gene sequence: CDR1 MNHEY, CDR2 SVGEGT. The CDR3 has 14 amino acids.